This record covers a single T cell receptor beta chain. Tuberculin skin test and IGRA determined adolescents' latent tuberculosis status at entry. This table comes from immunoSEQ multiplex PCR, and its TCRdb copy is limited to in-frame clones, with some not included. The sample contains tens of thousands of clones, 95% of which appear only once. These data are taken from a study of T cells in tuberculosis. This CDR3 region has 18 residues. Trimming pared 0 bases from V and 2 bases from J, leaving 20 bases between. Germline V lookup: CDR1 SGHTA, CDR2 FQGNSA. The source material was PBMCs. This chain links TRBV7-2 with TRBJ2-7; D possibly corresponds to TRBD2 (6 bases). This clonotype was obtained from a donor aged 10-29 years with latent tuberculosis or without tuberculosis infection. CDR3 DNA sequence: TGTGCCAGCAGCTTAGCTCTAAGGACGGGGAGGATTGCCTACGAGCAGTACTTC. Protein: CASSLALRTGRIAYEQYF.